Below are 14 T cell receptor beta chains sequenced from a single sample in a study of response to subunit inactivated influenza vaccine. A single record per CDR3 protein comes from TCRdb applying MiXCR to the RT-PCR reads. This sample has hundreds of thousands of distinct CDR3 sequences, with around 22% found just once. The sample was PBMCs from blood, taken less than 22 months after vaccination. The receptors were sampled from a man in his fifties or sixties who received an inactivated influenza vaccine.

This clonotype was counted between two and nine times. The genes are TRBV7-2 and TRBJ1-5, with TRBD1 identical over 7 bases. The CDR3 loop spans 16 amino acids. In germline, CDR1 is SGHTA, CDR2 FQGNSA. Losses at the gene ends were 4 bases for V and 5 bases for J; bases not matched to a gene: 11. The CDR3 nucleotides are TGTGCCAGCAGCTCAGGGGGGGGTCGTCCTTATCAGCCCCAGCATTTT. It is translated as CASSSGGGRPYQPQHF. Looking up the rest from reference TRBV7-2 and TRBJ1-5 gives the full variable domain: GAGVSQSPSNKVTEKGKDVELRCDPISGHTALYWYRQSLGQGLEFLIYFQGNSAPDKSGLPSDRFSAERTGGSVSTLTIQRTQQEDSAVYLCASSSGGGRPYQPQHFGDGTRLSIL.

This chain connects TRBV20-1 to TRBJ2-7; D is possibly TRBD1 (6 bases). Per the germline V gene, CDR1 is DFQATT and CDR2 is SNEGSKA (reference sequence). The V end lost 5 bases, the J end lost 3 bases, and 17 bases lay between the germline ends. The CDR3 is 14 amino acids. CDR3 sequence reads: CSAPVPGRGYEQYF. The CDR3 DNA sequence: TGCAGTGCTCCGGTCCCCGGCAGGGGCTACGAGCAGTACTTC.

CDR3 residues: CAISEQGREAFF. The CDR3 DNA reads as TGTGCCATCAGTGAGCAAGGACGCGAAGCTTTCTTT. V gene TRBV10-3 combines with J gene TRBJ1-1; the D is unclear. Trimming removed 2 bases at V and 8 bases at J, with 9 bases between. The CDR3 contains 12 residues. Germline V gene sequence: CDR1 ENHRY, CDR2 SYGVKD.

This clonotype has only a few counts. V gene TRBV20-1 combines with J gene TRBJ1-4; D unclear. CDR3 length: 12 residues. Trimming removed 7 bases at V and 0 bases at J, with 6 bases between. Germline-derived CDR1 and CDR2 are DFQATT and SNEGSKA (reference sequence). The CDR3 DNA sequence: TGCAGTGTGGTTGCAACTAATGAAAAACTGTTTTTT. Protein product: CSVVATNEKLFF.

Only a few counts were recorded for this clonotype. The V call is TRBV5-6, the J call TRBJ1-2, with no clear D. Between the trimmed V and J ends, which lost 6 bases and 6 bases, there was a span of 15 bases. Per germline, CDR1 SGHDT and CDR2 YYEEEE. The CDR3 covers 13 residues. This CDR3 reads CASTFQRENGYTF. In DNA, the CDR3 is TGTGCCAGCACCTTTCAAAGGGAGAATGGCTACACCTTC.

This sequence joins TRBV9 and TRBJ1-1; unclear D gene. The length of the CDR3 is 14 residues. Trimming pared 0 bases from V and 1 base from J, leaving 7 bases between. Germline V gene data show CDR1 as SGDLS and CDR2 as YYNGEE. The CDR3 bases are TGTGCCAGCAGCGTAGGTCCGGGGAACACTGAAGCTTTCTTT. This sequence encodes CASSVGPGNTEAFF.

Written as DNA, the CDR3 is TGTGCCAGCAGCGGGGACAGGGGGCTTAATGAGCAGTTCTTC. It specifies CASSGDRGLNEQFF. The chain uses TRBV11-1 and TRBJ2-1; TRBD1 matches at 12 bases. This CDR3 is built from 14 residues. V was pared by 5 bases and J by 7 bases, with 3 bases of the junction left unmatched. The germline gives CDR1 SGHAT, CDR2 FQDESV (reference sequence).

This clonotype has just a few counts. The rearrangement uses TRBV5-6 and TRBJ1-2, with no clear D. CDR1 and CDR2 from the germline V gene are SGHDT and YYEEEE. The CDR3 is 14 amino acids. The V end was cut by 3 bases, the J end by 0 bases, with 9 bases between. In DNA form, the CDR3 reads TGTGCCAGCAGCTGGAGGGAGACTAACTATGGCTACACCTTC. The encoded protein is CASSWRETNYGYTF.

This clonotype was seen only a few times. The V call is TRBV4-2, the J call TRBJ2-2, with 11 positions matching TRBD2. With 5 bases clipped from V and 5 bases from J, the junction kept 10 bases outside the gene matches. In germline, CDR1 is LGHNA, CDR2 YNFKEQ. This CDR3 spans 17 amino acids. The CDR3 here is CASSSLAGGPKTGELFF. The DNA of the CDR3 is TGTGCCAGCAGCTCCTTAGCGGGAGGGCCAAAGACCGGGGAGCTGTTTTTT.

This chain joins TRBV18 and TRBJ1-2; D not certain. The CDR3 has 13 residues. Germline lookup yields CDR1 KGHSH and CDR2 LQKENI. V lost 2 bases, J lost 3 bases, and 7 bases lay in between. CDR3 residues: CASSPGKDYGYTF. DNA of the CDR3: TGTGCCAGCTCACCAGGGAAGGACTATGGCTACACCTTC.

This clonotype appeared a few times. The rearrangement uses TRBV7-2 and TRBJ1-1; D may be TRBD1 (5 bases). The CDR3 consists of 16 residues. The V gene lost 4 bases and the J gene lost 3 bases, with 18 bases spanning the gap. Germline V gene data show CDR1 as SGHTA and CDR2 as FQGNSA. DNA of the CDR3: TGTGCCAGCAGCTGGGGGTTAGCGTACTCGGACACTGAAGCTTTCTTT. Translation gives CASSWGLAYSDTEAFF.

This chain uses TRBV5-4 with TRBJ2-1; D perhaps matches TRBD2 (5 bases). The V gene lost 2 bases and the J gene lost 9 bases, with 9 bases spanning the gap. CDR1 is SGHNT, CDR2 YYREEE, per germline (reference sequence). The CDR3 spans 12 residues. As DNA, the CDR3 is TGTGCCAGCAGCTTTCTAGCCTCTGAGCAGTTCTTC. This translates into CASSFLASEQFF.

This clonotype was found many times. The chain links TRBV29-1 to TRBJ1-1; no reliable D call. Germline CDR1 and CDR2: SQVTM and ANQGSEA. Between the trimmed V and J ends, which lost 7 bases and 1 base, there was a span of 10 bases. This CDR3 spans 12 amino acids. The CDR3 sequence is CSGGRPNTEAFF. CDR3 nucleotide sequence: TGCAGCGGCGGGAGGCCGAACACTGAAGCTTTCTTT.

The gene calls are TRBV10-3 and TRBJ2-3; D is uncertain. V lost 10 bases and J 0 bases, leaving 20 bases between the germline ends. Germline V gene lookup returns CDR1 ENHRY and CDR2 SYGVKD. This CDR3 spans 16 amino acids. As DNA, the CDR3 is TGTGCCAGCTCCGCCGAAATGGTTACTAGCACAGATACGCAGTATTTT. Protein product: CASSAEMVTSTDTQYF.